This record concerns one T cell receptor (beta chain) sequence. Its antigen is as yet unknown. The sequenced fragment ends 3 residues before the CDR3 boundary, so the rest is inferred from the germline J gene. The identical CDR3 is also encoded by other nucleotide sequences in the sample. Cervical HPV DNA detected by MY09/MY11 PCR, typed by dot-blot. Germline V lookup: CDR1 MDHEN, CDR2 SYDVKM. The V and J ends lost 3 bases and 4 bases, in that order; junction bases with no gene match: 16. The CDR3 has 19 amino acids. These data originate in a study of T cells in women clearing cervical HPV infection. Study-wide points: Associations may precede or follow infection; HPV-specific or memory T cells were not isolated.

Generated by immunoSEQ multiplex PCR, the TCRdb table keeps only in-frame clones and is missing some. The sample yields about 24,000 clones, of which the top ten take up under 6.5%. Sequenced: blood buffy coat. The J gene is TRBJ2-7, the V gene TRBV28, with 12 positions matching TRBD2. The receptor was isolated from a woman between 18 and 70 years old with a cervical HPV16 infection that either progressed to CIN3+ or cleared (not recorded which). Partial CDR3 DNA: TGTGCCAGCAGTTTCTTCTCCTCTCGTCTAGCGGGAGGGCCTTACGAG. Translating gives CASSFFSSRLAGGPYE. The entire CDR3 reads CASSFFSSRLAGGPYEQYF.